This section outlines one T cell receptor beta chain sequence together with its context. Germline values: CDR1 SGDLS, CDR2 YYNGEE. V was shortened by 0 bases and J by 7 bases, with 8 bases between the two germline ends. The CDR3 is made up of 13 amino acids. The sample comes from a study of blood T cell repertoires in COVID-19. Original handling: Reference gene primers were amplified, and this amplification served to estimate nucleated cell counts. Here immunoSEQ multiplex PCR was the method, and the copy in TCRdb shows in-frame clones only, minus some. V and J calls and clone size are given by that table; D and trimming were obtained from the DNA. The sample consists of 350,000 or so clones, roughly 84% of them appearing once.

This TCR derives from a woman aged 30 to 39 who had recovered from COVID-19. The sample consisted of PBMCs or T cells enriched from blood (not recorded which). This rearrangement joins TRBV9 to TRBJ2-1; D possibly corresponds to TRBD1 (5 bases). CDR3 in DNA: TGTGCCAGCAGCGTAGATCAGGGAAATGAGCAGTTCTTC. It specifies CASSVDQGNEQFF.